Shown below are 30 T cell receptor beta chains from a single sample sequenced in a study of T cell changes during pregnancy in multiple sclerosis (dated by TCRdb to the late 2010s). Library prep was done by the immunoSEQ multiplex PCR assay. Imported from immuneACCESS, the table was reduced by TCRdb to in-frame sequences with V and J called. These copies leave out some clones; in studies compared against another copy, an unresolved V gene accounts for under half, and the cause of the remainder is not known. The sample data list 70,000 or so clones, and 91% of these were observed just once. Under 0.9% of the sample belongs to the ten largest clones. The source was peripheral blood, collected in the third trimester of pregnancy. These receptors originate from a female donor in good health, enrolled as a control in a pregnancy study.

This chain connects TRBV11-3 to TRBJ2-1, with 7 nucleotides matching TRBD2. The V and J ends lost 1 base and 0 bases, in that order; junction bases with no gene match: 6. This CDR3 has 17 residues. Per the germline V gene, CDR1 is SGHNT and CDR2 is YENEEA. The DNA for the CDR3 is TGTGCCAGCAGCTTAGGGGGCGGGAGCAACTCCTACAATGAGCAGTTCTTC. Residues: CASSLGGGSNSYNEQFF.

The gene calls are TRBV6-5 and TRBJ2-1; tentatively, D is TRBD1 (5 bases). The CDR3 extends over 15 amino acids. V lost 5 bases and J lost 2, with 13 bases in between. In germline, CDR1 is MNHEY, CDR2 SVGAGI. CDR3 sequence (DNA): TGTGCCAGCAGTGCGACAGAGGACCCCTACAATGAGCAGTTCTTC. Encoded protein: CASSATEDPYNEQFF.

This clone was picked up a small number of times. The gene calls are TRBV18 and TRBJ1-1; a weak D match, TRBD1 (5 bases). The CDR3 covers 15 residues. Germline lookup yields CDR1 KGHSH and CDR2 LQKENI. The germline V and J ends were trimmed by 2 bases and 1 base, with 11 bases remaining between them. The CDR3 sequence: CASSPVNGGNTEAFF. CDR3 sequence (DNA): TGTGCCAGCTCACCAGTCAACGGGGGGAACACTGAAGCTTTCTTT.

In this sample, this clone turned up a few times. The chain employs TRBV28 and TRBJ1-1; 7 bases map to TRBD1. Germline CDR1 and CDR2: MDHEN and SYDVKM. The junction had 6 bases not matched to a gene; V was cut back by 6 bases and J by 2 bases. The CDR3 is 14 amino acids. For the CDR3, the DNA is TGTGCCAGCAGGACCGGACAGGACAACACTGAAGCTTTCTTT. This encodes CASRTGQDNTEAFF.

The CDR3 nucleotides read TGTGCCAGCAGTTACGTAGAGGGGGTTAAGCCCCAGCATTTT. Translation: CASSYVEGVKPQHF. The chain couples TRBV6-6 to TRBJ1-5; a weak D match, TRBD1 (6 bases). Germline V gene lookup returns CDR1 MNHNY and CDR2 SVGAGI (reference sequence). This CDR3 contains 14 residues. V lost 2 bases, J lost 8 bases, and 13 bases lay in between.

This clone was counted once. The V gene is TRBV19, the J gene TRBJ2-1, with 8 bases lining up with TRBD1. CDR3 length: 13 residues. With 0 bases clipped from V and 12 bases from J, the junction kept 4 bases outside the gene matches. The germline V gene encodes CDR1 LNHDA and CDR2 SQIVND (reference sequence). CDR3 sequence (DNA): TGTGCCAGTAGTATAGATGACGGGACAGGGCAGTTCTTC. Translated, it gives CASSIDDGTGQFF.

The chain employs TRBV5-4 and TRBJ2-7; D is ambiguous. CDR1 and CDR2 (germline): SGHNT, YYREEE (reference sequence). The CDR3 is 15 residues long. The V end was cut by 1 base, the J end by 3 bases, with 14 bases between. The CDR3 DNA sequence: TGTGCCAGCAGCTTGCGGCGACGCGGAAACTACGAGCAGTACTTC. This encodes CASSLRRRGNYEQYF.

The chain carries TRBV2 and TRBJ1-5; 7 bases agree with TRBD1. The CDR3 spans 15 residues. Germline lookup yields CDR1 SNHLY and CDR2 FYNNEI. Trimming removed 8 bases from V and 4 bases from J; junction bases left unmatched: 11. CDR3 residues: CASRKEGTDNQPQHF. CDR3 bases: TGTGCCAGCCGGAAGGAAGGGACAGATAATCAGCCCCAGCATTTT.

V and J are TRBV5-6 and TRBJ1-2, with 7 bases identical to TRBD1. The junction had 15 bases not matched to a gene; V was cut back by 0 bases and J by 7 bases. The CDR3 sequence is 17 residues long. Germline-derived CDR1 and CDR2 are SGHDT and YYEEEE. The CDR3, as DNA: TGTGCCAGCAGCTTGGCTCTTTCGCAGGGGGTGTTTGGTGGCTACACCTTC. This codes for CASSLALSQGVFGGYTF.

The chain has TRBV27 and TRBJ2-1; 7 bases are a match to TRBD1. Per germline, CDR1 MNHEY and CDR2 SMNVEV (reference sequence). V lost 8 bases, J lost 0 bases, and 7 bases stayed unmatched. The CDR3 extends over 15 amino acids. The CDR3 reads CASRQGGYSYNEQFF. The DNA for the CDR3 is TGTGCCAGCCGCCAAGGGGGCTACTCCTACAATGAGCAGTTCTTC.

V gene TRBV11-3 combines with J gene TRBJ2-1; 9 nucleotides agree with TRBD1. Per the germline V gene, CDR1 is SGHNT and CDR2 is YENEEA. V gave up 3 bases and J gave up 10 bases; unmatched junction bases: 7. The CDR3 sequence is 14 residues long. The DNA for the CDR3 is TGTGCCAGCAGCTTGGGGCGGACAGGGGTCGAGCAGTTCTTC. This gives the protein CASSLGRTGVEQFF.

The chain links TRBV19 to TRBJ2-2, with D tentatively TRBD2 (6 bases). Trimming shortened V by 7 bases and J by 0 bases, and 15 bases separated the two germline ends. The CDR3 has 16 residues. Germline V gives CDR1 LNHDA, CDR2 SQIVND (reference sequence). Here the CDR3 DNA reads TGTGCCAGTAACGGGGCAATAGCGGCGAACACCGGGGAGCTGTTTTTT. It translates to CASNGAIAANTGELFF.

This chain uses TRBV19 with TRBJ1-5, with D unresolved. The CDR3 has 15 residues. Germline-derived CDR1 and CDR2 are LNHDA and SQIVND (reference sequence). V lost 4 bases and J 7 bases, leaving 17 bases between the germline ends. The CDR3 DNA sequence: TGTGCCAGTAGTACCCTCCGAGGTGAGCTACAGCCCCAGCATTTT. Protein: CASSTLRGELQPQHF.

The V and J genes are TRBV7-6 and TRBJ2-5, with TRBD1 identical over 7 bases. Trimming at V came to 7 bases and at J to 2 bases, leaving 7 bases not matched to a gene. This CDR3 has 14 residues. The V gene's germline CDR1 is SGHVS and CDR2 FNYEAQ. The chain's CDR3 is CASTTTGPQETQYF. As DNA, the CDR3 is TGTGCCAGCACCACGACAGGGCCTCAAGAGACCCAGTACTTC.

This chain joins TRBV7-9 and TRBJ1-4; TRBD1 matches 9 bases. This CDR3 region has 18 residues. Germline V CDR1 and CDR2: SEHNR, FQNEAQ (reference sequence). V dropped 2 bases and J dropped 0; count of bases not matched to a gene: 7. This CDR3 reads CASSLRGTGHTTNEKLFF. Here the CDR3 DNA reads TGTGCCAGCAGCTTAAGGGGGACAGGGCATACAACTAATGAAAAACTGTTTTTT.

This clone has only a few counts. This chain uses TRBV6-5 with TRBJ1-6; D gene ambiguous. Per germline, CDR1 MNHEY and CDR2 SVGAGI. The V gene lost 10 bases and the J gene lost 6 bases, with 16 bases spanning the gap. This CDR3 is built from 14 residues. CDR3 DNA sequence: TGTGCCACCGAACGGGTAGGAGGTAATTCACCCCTCCACTTT. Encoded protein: CATERVGGNSPLHF.

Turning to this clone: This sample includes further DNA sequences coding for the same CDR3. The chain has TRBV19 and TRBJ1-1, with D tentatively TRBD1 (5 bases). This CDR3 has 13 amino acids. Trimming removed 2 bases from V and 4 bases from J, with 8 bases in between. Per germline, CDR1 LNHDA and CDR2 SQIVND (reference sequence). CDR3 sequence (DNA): TGTGCCAGTAGTATACAGGGACTCACTGAAGCTTTCTTT. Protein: CASSIQGLTEAFF.

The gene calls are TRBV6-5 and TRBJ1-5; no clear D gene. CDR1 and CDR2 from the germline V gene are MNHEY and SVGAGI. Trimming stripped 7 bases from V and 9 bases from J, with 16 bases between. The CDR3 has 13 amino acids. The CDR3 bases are TGTGCCAGCAAAAGAGGGTTGGCAGGGCCCCAGCATTTT. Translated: CASKRGLAGPQHF.

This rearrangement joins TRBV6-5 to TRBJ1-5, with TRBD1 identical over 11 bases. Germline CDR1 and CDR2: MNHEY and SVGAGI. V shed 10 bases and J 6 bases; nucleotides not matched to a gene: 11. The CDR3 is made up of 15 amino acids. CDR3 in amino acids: CATKAGTGGGQPQHF. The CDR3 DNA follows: TGTGCCACCAAAGCCGGGACAGGGGGTGGTCAGCCCCAGCATTTT.

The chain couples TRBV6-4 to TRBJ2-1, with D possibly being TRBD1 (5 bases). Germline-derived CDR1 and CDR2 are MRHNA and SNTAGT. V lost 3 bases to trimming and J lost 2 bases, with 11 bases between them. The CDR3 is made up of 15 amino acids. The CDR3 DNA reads TGTGCCAGCAGTGAACGGCAGGGTGCCTACAATGAGCAGTTCTTC. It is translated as CASSERQGAYNEQFF.

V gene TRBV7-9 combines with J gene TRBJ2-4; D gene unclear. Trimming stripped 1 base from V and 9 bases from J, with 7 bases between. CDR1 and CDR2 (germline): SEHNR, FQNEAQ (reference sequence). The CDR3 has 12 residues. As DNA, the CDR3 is TGTGCCAGCAGCTTAGGACCGGGCATTCAGTACTTC. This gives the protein CASSLGPGIQYF.

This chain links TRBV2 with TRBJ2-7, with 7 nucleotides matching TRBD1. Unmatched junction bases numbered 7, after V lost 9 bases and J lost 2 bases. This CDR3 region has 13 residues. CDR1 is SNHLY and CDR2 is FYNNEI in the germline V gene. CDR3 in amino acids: CASTRDRAYEQYF. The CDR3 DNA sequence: TGTGCCAGTACACGGGACAGAGCCTACGAGCAGTACTTC.

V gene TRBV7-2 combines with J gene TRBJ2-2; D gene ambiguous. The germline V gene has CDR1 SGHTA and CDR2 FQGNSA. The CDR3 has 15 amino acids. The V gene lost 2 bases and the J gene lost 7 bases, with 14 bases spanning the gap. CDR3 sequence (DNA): TGTGCCAGCAGCTTAATTACTACCGCTGGCGGGGAGCTGTTTTTT. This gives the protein CASSLITTAGGELFF.

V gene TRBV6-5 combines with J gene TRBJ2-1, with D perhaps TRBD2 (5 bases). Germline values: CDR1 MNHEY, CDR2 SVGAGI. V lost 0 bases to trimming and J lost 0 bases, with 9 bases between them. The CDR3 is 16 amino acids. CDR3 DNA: TGTGCCAGCAGTTACTCAGCCGGGGTCTCCTACAATGAGCAGTTCTTC. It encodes CASSYSAGVSYNEQFF.

CDR3 DNA sequence: TGTGCCTGGAGTCGATACGGGACAGGGATCCCAGATACGCAGTATTTT. It is translated as CAWSRYGTGIPDTQYF. The chain uses TRBV30 and TRBJ2-3, with 9 bases identical to TRBD1. The CDR3 runs to 16 residues. Germline CDR1 is GTSNPN and CDR2 is SVGIG (reference sequence). Trimming took 2 bases from V and 4 from J; bases not matched to a gene: 10.

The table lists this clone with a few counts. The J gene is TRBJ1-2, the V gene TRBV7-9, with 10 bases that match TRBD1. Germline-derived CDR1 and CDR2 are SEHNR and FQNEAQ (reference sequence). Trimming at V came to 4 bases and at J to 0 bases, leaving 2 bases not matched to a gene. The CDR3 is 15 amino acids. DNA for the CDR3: TGTGCCAGCAGCTCAGACAGGGGGCCTAACTATGGCTACACCTTC. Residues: CASSSDRGPNYGYTF.

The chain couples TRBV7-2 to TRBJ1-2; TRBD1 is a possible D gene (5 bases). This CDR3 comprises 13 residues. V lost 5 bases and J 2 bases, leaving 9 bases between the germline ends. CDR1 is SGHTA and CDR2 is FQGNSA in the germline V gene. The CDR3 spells CASSKDRNYGYTF. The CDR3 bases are TGTGCCAGCAGCAAAGACAGAAACTATGGCTACACCTTC. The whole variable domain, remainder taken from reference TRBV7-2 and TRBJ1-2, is GAGVSQSPSNKVTEKGKDVELRCDPISGHTALYWYRQSLGQGLEFLIYFQGNSAPDKSGLPSDRFSAERTGGSVSTLTIQRTQQEDSAVYLCASSKDRNYGYTFGSGTRLTVV.

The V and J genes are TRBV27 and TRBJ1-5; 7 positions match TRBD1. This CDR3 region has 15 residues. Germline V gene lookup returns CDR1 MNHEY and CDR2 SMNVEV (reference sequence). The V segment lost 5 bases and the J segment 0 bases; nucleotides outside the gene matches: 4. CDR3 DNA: TGTGCCAGCAGTCTGAGACAGGGTAGCAATCAGCCCCAGCATTTT. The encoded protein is CASSLRQGSNQPQHF.

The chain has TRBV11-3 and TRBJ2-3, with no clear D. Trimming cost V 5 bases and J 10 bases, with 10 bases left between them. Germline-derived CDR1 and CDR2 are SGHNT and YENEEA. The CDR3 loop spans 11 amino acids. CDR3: CASSNGPSQYF. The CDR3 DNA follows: TGTGCCAGCAGCAATGGGCCCTCGCAGTATTTT.

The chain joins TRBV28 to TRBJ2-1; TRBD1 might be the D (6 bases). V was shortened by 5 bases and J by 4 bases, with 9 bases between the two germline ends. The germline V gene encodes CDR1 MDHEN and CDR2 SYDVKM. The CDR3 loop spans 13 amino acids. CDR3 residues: CASSPRGYNEQFF. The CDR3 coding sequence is TGTGCCAGCAGTCCCAGGGGTTACAATGAGCAGTTCTTC. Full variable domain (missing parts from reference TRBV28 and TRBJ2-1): DVKVTQSSRYLVKRTGEKVFLECVQDMDHENMFWYRQDPGLGLRLIYFSYDVKMKEKGDIPEGYSVSREKKERFSLILESASTNQTSMYLCASSPRGYNEQFFGPGTRLTVL.